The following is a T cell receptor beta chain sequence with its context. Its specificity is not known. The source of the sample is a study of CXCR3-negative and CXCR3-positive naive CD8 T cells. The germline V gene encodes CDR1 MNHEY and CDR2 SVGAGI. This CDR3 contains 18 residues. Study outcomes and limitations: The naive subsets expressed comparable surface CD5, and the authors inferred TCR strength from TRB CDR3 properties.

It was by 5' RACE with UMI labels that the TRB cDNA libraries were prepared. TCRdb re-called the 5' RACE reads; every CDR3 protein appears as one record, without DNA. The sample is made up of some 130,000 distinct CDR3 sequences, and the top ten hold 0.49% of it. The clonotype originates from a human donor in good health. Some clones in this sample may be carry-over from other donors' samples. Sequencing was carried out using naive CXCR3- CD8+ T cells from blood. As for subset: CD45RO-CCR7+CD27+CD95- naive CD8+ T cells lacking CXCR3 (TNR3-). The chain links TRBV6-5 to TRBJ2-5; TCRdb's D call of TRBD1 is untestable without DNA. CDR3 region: CASSYSIPPRGEGETQYF.